This is a list of T cell receptor beta chains from one sample in a study of CD8+CD57+ T cells in acquired aplastic anemia. TCRdb reanalysed the reads using MiXCR and keeps one entry per CDR3 protein. The table shows around 500,000 distinct CDR3 sequences, with about a third occurring only once. What was sequenced was sorted CD4+, CD8+, or CD8+CD57+ T cells (not recorded which) from PBMCs. Receptor source: a human donor with aplastic anemia. Both conserved end residues are part of each CDR3. The order of the fields is CDR3 DNA, CDR3 protein, D gene, J gene, clone size, V gene. The D gene is left open where the match is weak. For some rows the clone size is stated as once, few or many, or as a class when expanded; others skip it.

TGTGCCAGCTCTCCGAATAGGAACACCGGGGAGCTGTTTTTT CASSPNRNTGELFF . TRBJ2-2 many TRBV25-1
TGTGCCAGCAGTCTCCACCAGACTGGGCGGGATACGCAGTATTTT CASSLHQTGRDTQYF . TRBJ2-3 few TRBV12-3/TRBV12-4
TGTGCCAGGACTAAGCGGGAGGGGGGGAATGAGCAGTACTTC CARTKREGGNEQYF TRBD2 TRBJ2-7 . TRBV2
TGTGCCAGCAGTTACACAAACTCCTACAATGAGCAGTTCTTC CASSYTNSYNEQFF . TRBJ2-1 . TRBV6-5
TGTGCCAGCAGCTTATCCGGGACACCCTATGGCTACACCTTC CASSLSGTPYGYTF . TRBJ1-2 . TRBV7-2
TGTGCCACAGGGGCGGGAGGGCTAGAAGAGCAGTACTTC CATGAGGLEEQYF TRBD2 TRBJ2-7 . TRBV19
TGTGCCAGCAGTGAAGCCCTCTCGAACACCGGGGAGCTGTTTTTT CASSEALSNTGELFF . TRBJ2-2 . TRBV6-1
TGCGCCAGCAGCTTGCGGTTGTCGGGGGGGCTGAGCACAGATACGCAGTATTTT CASSLRLSGGLSTDTQYF TRBD2 TRBJ2-3 . TRBV5-1
TGCAGCGTTTTGAGTGGTGTGGGCCCCTACAATGAGCAGTTCTTC CSVLSGVGPYNEQFF . TRBJ2-1 many TRBV29-1
TGTGCCAGCAGCTTAGCCCGGCGGGGGACGCGGGTTAACTATGGCTACACCTTC CASSLARRGTRVNYGYTF . TRBJ1-2 many TRBV7-2
TGTGCCAGCAGTGAAACGAACAGGGTGGGACCCCTCCACTTT CASSETNRVGPLHF . TRBJ1-6 . TRBV2
TGCGCCAGCAGCCTGGAGGGGATGGCCTATGGCTACACCTTC CASSLEGMAYGYTF . TRBJ1-2 many TRBV5-1
TGCGCCAGCAGCCAAAGACAGGGGGCCGACTATGGCTACACCTTC CASSQRQGADYGYTF TRBD1 TRBJ1-2 . TRBV19
TGTGCCAGCAGCGCGAGCGGGGATGAGCAGTTCTTC CASSASGDEQFF TRBD2 TRBJ2-1 many TRBV9
TGTGCCAGCAGCGTTAATGAATTAGATACGCAGTATTTT CASSVNELDTQYF . TRBJ2-3 few TRBV9
TGTGCTAGCTTGTCAGGGATGGGGGAGACCCAGTACTTC CASLSGMGETQYF . TRBJ2-5 . TRBV12-5
TGTGCCAGCAGTGGGGGTAGAAGCAATCAGCCCCAGCATTTT CASSGGRSNQPQHF . TRBJ1-5 . TRBV28
TGCGCCAGCAGCTTGGCTGGGACAGGGGCCCTTTACGAGCAGTACTTC CASSLAGTGALYEQYF TRBD1 TRBJ2-7 many TRBV5-1
TGTGCCTGGAGTTCTTACAGGCTCGGCCAGCCCCAGCATTTT CAWSSYRLGQPQHF . TRBJ1-5 . TRBV30
TGTGCCAGCAGTGAAGTAGGACTAACGCCCTACGAGCAGTACTTC CASSEVGLTPYEQYF . TRBJ2-7 . TRBV6-1
TGTGCCAGCACCTCCCCCCTCCAGGGCTACTATGGCTACACCTTC CASTSPLQGYYGYTF . TRBJ1-2 . TRBV5-6
TGTGCCAGCAGCTCTCCTAGTATTAGGAACACTGAAGCTTTCTTT CASSSPSIRNTEAFF . TRBJ1-1 . TRBV5-6
TGTGCCAGCAGCCAAGACGTCTGGAAAAGCCCCTATAATTCACCCCTCCACTTT CASSQDVWKSPYNSPLHF . TRBJ1-6 . TRBV4-2
TGTGCCTGGACGGACAGAAATAATTCACCCCTCCACTTT CAWTDRNNSPLHF . TRBJ1-6 . TRBV7-9
TGTGCCAGTAGTATTTCGGGGACAGGGAAATACGAGCAGTACTTC CASSISGTGKYEQYF TRBD1 TRBJ2-7 . TRBV19
TGTGCCAGCAGTTACGGGGACGAGCAGTACTTC CASSYGDEQYF . TRBJ2-7 few TRBV25-1
TGTGCCAGCAGCTTAACCGGACAGATACTGTACTTC CASSLTGQILYF . TRBJ2-7 . TRBV7-2
TGTGCCAGCAGCCAAGAGTATAGAAGGGTCGGCTACACCTTC CASSQEYRRVGYTF . TRBJ1-2 . TRBV2
TGCGCCAGCAGTTTAACAGGACAGGGGAACGCCGGGGAGCTGTTTTTT CASSLTGQGNAGELFF TRBD1 TRBJ2-2 . TRBV10-2
TGCAGTGCTTTGACAACTCAATCTGGAAACACCATATATTTT CSALTTQSGNTIYF . TRBJ1-3 . TRBV20-1
TGTGCCAGCAGCTTAATCCTGGGACATCTCGGGGGCAATGAGCAGTTCTTC CASSLILGHLGGNEQFF . TRBJ2-1 few TRBV7-3
TGTGCCAGCAGGAGACAGGGCGGCTACACCTTC CASRRQGGYTF TRBD1 TRBJ1-2 . TRBV6-1
TGTGCCAGCAGCCCTTCTGGGGCTGAGCAGTTCTTC CASSPSGAEQFF . TRBJ2-1 . TRBV10-3
TGTGCCAGCAGCCCCTCGGACAAGTTGGGATACGAGCAGTACTTC CASSPSDKLGYEQYF . TRBJ2-7 . TRBV6-1
TGTGCCAGCAGTCTAAGGCTTTTCCGAACTGGCTACACCTTC CASSLRLFRTGYTF . TRBJ1-2 few TRBV7-2
TGTGCCAGCAGCTTCGGACAGGGCTACTCTGAAAAACTGTTTTTT CASSFGQGYSEKLFF TRBD1 TRBJ1-4 few TRBV7-8
TGCAGCGCCCGAGGTGGCAATGAGCAGTTCTTC CSARGGNEQFF . TRBJ2-1 many TRBV20-1
TGTGCCTGGAGTCAAGGGGCCGAGCAGTACTTC CAWSQGAEQYF . TRBJ2-7 . TRBV30
TGTGCCAGTAGTCCCCAAACAGGGACTGGCTACACCTTC CASSPQTGTGYTF . TRBJ1-2 . TRBV10-3
TGCAGTGCGGCGACGGGGGGGGTGGCCTACGAGCAGTACTTC CSAATGGVAYEQYF TRBD2 TRBJ2-7 many TRBV20-1
TGTGCCAGCAGTTTAGGGGAGGGGGGGGCGCGGTACGAGCAGTACTTC CASSLGEGGARYEQYF . TRBJ2-7 . TRBV25-1